One sample yielded the 8 T cell receptor beta chains listed below, sequenced in a study of blood T cells in healthy people across ages. For the second PCR, which ran for roughly 7 to 11 cycles, a sample-barcoded 5' primer and a J-beta primer mix were used. TCRdb re-called the 5' RACE reads with MiXCR, one entry per CDR3 protein. The sample lists about 640,000 distinct CDR3 sequences, around 54% seen once, with around 37% in the top ten. Sequencing was carried out using blood. The receptors derive from a man in his sixties in good health.

CDR3 nucleotides: TGTGCCAGCAGCTTATCCGTACAGGGGGCGGGTGAAGCTTTCTTT. Translating it yields CASSLSVQGAGEAFF. The chain links TRBV7-9 to TRBJ1-1; 9 nucleotides agree with TRBD1. The CDR3 extends over 15 amino acids. CDR1 is SEHNR and CDR2 is FQNEAQ in the germline V gene (reference sequence). V lost 2 bases and J lost 7; bases outside the gene matches: 8.

As concerns this clonotype: The junction departs from the called germline gene at one end, perhaps through a read error. The chain employs TRBV29-1 and TRBJ2-7; 9 bases are shared with TRBD1. CDR1 and CDR2 from the germline V gene are SQVTM and ANQGSEA. The CDR3 sequence is 14 residues long. CDR3 loop: CSVEGTGTYYEQYF. CDR3 coding DNA: TGCAGCGTCGAAGGGACAGGGACCTACTACGAGCAGTACTTC.

This chain connects TRBV7-9 to TRBJ1-5, with 9 bases identical to TRBD1. This CDR3 contains 14 residues. J gave up 10 bases and V 3 bases, and 7 bases lay outside the gene matches. The germline gives CDR1 SEHNR, CDR2 FQNEAQ (reference sequence). The CDR3 DNA reads as TGTGCCAGCAGCTTGGGACAGGGTTATGGCCCCCAGCATTTT. Protein: CASSLGQGYGPQHF.

V and J are TRBV20-1 and TRBJ2-7, with D possibly being TRBD2 (6 bases). V was pared by 2 bases and J by 5 bases, with 16 bases between. From germline, CDR1 is DFQATT and CDR2 SNEGSKA (reference sequence). The CDR3 runs to 14 residues. The CDR3 DNA reads TGCAGTGCTAGAAGAGGAGGGAGCCAGAACGAGCAGTACTTC. It specifies CSARRGGSQNEQYF.

The chain couples TRBV5-4 to TRBJ2-1; TRBD1 aligns across 8 bases. The CDR3 has 15 amino acids. Trimming cost V 1 base and J 6 bases; bases outside gene matches: 6. The germline gives CDR1 SGHNT, CDR2 YYREEE (reference sequence). CDR3 DNA sequence: TGTGCCAGCAGCTTGTTTGGACAGGGACCCAATGAGCAGTTCTTC. Its protein product is CASSLFGQGPNEQFF.

The chain carries TRBV10-3 and TRBJ2-1; D assignment may be TRBD1 or TRBD2 (5 bases each). Germline assignment: CDR1 ENHRY and CDR2 SYGVKD. CDR3 length equals 14 residues. V gave up 6 bases and J gave up 5 bases, with 14 bases separating them. CDR3 protein: CAISPIEGHNEQFF. The CDR3 bases are TGTGCCATCAGCCCCATAGAGGGGCACAATGAGCAGTTCTTC.

This clonotype was counted only a few times. Sequence at one end of the junction differs from germline and may be a read error. J is TRBJ1-2 and V is TRBV9; D remains unclear. In germline, CDR1 is SGDLS, CDR2 YYNGEE. CDR3 length: 13 amino acids. CDR3 loop: CASSVGGDYGYTF. CDR3 in DNA: TGCGCCAGCAGCGTCGGCGGGGACTATGGCTACACCTTC.

This clonotype has a handful of counts. The CDR3 protein is CASSQGIKGQETQYF. CDR3 sequence (DNA): TGTGCCAGCAGCCAAGGGATTAAGGGCCAAGAGACCCAGTACTTC. The chain couples TRBV6-1 to TRBJ2-5, with D unresolved. The V end was cut by 6 bases, the J end by 1 base, with 15 bases between. The CDR3 spans 15 residues. CDR1 and CDR2 from the germline V gene are MNHNS and SASEGT.